Given below is one T cell receptor beta chain in context. Original data processing: Nucleated cell number was recorded as an estimate derived from reference gene primer amplification. Using immunoSEQ multiplex PCR, the repertoire was profiled, and TCRdb retains in-frame clones only, with some absent. V, J and clone size reflect that table, while D and trimming were determined from the DNA. The table lists about 57,000 clones, approximately 78% of them singletons. This sample is drawn from a study of blood T cell repertoires in COVID-19. Study as a whole: The United States, Italy and Spain were the sources of the acute and convalescent COVID-19 samples. Sample material is recorded as cDNA or gDNA derived from T cells, B-cell-depleted T cells, or PBMCs.

The CDR3 consists of 15 residues. The J segment lost 4 bases and the V segment lost 4 bases, leaving 5 bases of the junction unmatched. Germline CDR1 reads SQVTM; CDR2 reads ANQGSEA. The genes are TRBV29-1 and TRBJ2-2, with TRBD2 identical over 11 bases. Sequencing input: peripheral blood. The TCR originated in a woman at least 80 years old with acute or convalescent COVID-19. As DNA, the CDR3 is TGCAGCGTTGCAGTTAGCGGGGGGGCCACCGGGGAGCTGTTTTTT. As protein: CSVAVSGGATGELFF.